This T cell receptor beta chain was obtained from a study of blood T cell repertoires in COVID-19. Cohort allocation depended upon clinical history that participants reported. The CDR3 runs 16 residues. Per germline, CDR1 LGHDT and CDR2 YNNKEL (reference sequence). V was trimmed by 4 bases and J by 2 bases, leaving 14 bases between them. The assay was immunoSEQ multiplex PCR, and TCRdb's table has in-frame clones only and misses some. The data contain about 200,000 clones, around nine tenths of them singletons. This chain joins TRBV3-1 (or the pseudogene TRBV3-2) and TRBJ2-2, with D possibly being TRBD2 (5 bases). This TCR derives from a woman aged 25 to 39 who had been exposed to COVID-19. Specimen: PBMCs or T cells enriched from blood (not recorded which). Here the CDR3 reads CASSPSERGNTGELFF. CDR3 DNA: TGTGCCAGCAGCCCCTCGGAACGGGGTAACACCGGGGAGCTGTTTTTT.